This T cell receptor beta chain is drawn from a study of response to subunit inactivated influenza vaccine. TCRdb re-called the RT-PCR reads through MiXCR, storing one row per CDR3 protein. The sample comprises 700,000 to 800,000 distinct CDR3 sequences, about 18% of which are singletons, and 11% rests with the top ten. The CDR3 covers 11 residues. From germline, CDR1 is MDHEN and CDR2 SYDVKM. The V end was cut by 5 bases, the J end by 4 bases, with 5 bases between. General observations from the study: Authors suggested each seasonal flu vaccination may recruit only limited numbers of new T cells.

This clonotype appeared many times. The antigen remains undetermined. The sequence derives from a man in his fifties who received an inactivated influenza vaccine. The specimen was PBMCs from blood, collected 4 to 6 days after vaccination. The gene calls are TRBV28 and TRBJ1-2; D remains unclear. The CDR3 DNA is TGTGCCAGCAGTCAGAGCTATGGCTACACCTTC. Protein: CASSQSYGYTF.